Given below is one T cell receptor beta chain in context. Its antigen remains undetermined. It has no much larger one-base neighbor in the sample; base qualities were not kept. The label giving this sample's time point can be read as: less than 30 weeks on oral tofacitinib. Sample treatment or condition, as interpreted from the label and publication: oral pan-JAK inhibitor, 5-10 mg twice daily. Peripheral blood and lesional scalp punch biopsies were obtained from patients with alopecia areata. PBMCs were separated by density centrifugation and stained for CD3, CD4 and CD8, after which CD4+ and CD8+ T cells were sorted on a FACSAria. This specimen comes from a study of CD8+ T cells in alopecia areata (dated 2018 in TCRdb). For the study in its entirety: Treated patients were enrolled in an open-label pilot trial of oral tofacitinib, 5 to 10 mg twice daily, for moderate-to-severe alopecia areata. In humans, TCRbeta sequencing was performed on scalp tissue and on sorted CD4+ and CD8+ peripheral blood T cells from healthy controls and from patients with patchy or totalis/universalis alopecia areata. Disease severity in treated patients was measured with the SALT score, which quantifies the percentage of affected scalp surface area. RNA was obtained with the PAXgene miRNA kit for fixed scalp, the miRNeasy kit for PBMCs, and the RNeasy kit for mouse skin. Biopsies were taken from tofacitinib-treated patients at baseline and again at 4 and 24 weeks into treatment, and several of those patients also had a later scalp biopsy. Tofacitinib was given for 6 to 18 months, followed by 6 months of follow-up off drug to assess delayed response and recurrence. In both human patients and the C3H/HeJ mouse model, the study applied high-throughput TCRbeta sequencing to look at T cell clonal expansion in alopecia areata. TCRbeta CDR3 regions were amplified by immunoSEQ multiplex PCR using 35 Vbeta forward and 13 Jbeta reverse primers. Scalp clonality was compared across normal scalp (n=4), patchy alopecia areata scalp (n=8), and alopecia totalis/universalis scalp (n=8).

Study-wide findings and limitations: During tofacitinib treatment, many expanded lesional clones remained in scalp and blood, and this persistence may partly explain relapse after treatment is stopped. Lesional scalp, especially in alopecia totalis/universalis, showed higher clonality and more expanded CD8+ clones than normal scalp, suggesting antigenic drive. With tofacitinib, both scalp clonality and the number of expanded CD8+ clones among the top 100 scalp clones went down significantly. Unlike mouse skin, which is dominated by gammadelta T cells, normal human skin has resident alphabeta T cells that are also sequenced, and this complicates analysis of the scalp TCR repertoire. Because the treated cohort was small and had only one nonresponder, larger studies are needed to examine links between baseline CD8+ expansion and response. Shared TCR sequences between patients were less evident than in mice, which may be partly attributable to HLA diversity in the patient population.

The protocol used for the library was the immunoSEQ multiplex PCR assay. To provide template for TCR sequencing, every sample had RNA extracted and reverse transcribed into cDNA. First-strand cDNA was synthesized with SuperScript III using a 2:1 mix of oligo-dT and random hexamers. A synthetic immune receptor repertoire was used to gauge amplification bias, and whatever bias remained was removed computationally. The study's own analysis went as follows. Raw reads were preprocessed to remove errors, and CDR3 was defined by IMGT conventions from the conserved cysteine to phenylalanine. Clonality was computed by normalizing Shannon entropy by log2 of the number of productive unique TCRs and subtracting the result from 1. CD4 or CD8 identity of scalp clones was inferred by cross-referencing scalp TCRbeta sequences with sorted blood CD4 and CD8 repertoires. TCRdb carries this immuneACCESS record with in-frame sequences only. Its versions omit some clonotypes, under half of them owing to an unresolved V gene in the studies checked, with the rest unexplained. The V and J calls and clone size come from that table; D and trimming were worked out from the DNA. Within this sample are 150,000 to 200,000 clones, with less than 65% of them counted one time only. Of the sample, 0.85% to 1.3% is held by the ten largest clones.

The TCR sequence derives from a human donor with alopecia areata. Sequencing used CD4+ T cells sorted from blood, obtained at week 24, from a patient treated with tofacitinib.

DNA sequence: TGTGCCAGCAGCACCAAGTCCGGGATCCTCTCCTACGAGCAGTACTTC. Its protein reads: CASSTKSGILSYEQYF. Rearrangement joined TRBV7-9 to TRBJ2-7; D gene: possibly TRBD2, on 5 matching bases. CDR1 and CDR2, per the germline V gene (reference sequence), are SEHNR and FQNEAQ. The CDR3 holds 16 amino acids from the cysteine to the phenylalanine. CDR3 DNA only is kept here, 48 bases in frame from base 1. V lost 5 bases and J lost 0 bases; the stretch between them is 17 bases long.